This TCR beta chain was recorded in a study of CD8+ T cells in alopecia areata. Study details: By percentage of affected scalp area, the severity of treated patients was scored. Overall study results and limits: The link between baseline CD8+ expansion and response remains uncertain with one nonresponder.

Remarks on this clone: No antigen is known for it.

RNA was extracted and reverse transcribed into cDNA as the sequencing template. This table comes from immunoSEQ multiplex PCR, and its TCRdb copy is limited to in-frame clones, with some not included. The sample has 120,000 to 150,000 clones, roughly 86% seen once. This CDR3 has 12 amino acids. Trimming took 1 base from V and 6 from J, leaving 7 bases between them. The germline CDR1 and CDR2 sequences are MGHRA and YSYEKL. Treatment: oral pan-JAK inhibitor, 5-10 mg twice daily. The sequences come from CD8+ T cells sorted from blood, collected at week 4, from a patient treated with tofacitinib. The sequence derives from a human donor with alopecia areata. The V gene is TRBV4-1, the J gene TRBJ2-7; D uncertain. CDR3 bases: TGCGCCAGCAGCCAAGGTGGCGGCGAGCAGTACTTC. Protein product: CASSQGGGEQYF.